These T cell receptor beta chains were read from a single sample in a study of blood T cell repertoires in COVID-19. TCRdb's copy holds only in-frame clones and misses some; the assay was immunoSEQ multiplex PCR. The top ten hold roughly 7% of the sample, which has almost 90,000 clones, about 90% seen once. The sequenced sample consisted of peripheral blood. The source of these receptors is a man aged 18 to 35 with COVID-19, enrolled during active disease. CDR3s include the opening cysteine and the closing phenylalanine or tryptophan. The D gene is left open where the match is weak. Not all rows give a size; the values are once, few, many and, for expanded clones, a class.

TGTGCCAGCAGGGGAGAAGACACCTACGAGCAGTACTTC,CASRGEDTYEQYF,-,TRBJ2-7,-,TRBV12-3/TRBV12-4
TGTGCCAGCAGCGCGACTAGCGGGAGTCGCACAGATACGCAGTATTTT,CASSATSGSRTDTQYF,TRBD2,TRBJ2-3,-,TRBV9
TGTGCCAGCAGCCAAGTGAGCGAAAAACTGTTTTTT,CASSQVSEKLFF,-,TRBJ1-4,-,TRBV4-2
TGTGCCAGCAGTTTCCCTAGACTCTGGGGGGTAAATGAGCAGTTCTTC,CASSFPRLWGVNEQFF,-,TRBJ2-1,few,TRBV28
TGTGCCAGCAGTACTGCGACAGGGGCAGGGGGCTCACCCCTCCACTTT,CASSTATGAGGSPLHF,TRBD1,TRBJ1-6,-,TRBV28
TGTGCCAGCAGCGCCCGCTCTAGCGCCGAGCAGTACTTC,CASSARSSAEQYF,-,TRBJ2-7,-,TRBV9
TGTGCCAGCCGCCCCCGGGGGACGCAGAACACCGGGGAGCTGTTTTTT,CASRPRGTQNTGELFF,-,TRBJ2-2,-,TRBV27
TGTGCCAGCTTGAATTCGCTTTTTGCGGCTAGCGGGAGAGAAGAGCAGTACTTC,CASLNSLFAASGREEQYF,TRBD2,TRBJ2-7,-,TRBV28
TGTGCCAGCAGCAGAAGACAGGGAGGCTATGGCTACACCTTC,CASSRRQGGYGYTF,TRBD1,TRBJ1-2,-,TRBV6-2/TRBV6-3
TGTGCCAGCTCACCGAGGCAGAAGCCCAATGAGCAGTTCTTC,CASSPRQKPNEQFF,-,TRBJ2-1,-,TRBV18
TGTGCCAGCAGCCGGGACAGGGGGCGCGGGGATGAGCAGTTCTTC,CASSRDRGRGDEQFF,TRBD1,TRBJ2-1,-,TRBV2
TGCGCCAGCAGCCAGGAAGGGAACACTGAAGCTTTCTTT,CASSQEGNTEAFF,-,TRBJ1-1,-,TRBV5-1
TGTGCCAGCAGCTTAGGCCGACTAGCGGGAAGCACAGATACGCAGTATTTT,CASSLGRLAGSTDTQYF,TRBD2,TRBJ2-3,-,TRBV7-2
TGTGCCAGCTCGGCTTCCAGACATAGCAATCAGCCCCAGCATTTT,CASSASRHSNQPQHF,-,TRBJ1-5,-,TRBV7-2
TGCGCCAGCAGCTTTACCACAGGGGGCGAATCTGAAGCTTTCTTT,CASSFTTGGESEAFF,TRBD1,TRBJ1-1,-,TRBV5-1
TGTGCCAGCAGCTTGGATAGCGGGAGGGCTCTAGCAGATACGCAGTATTTT,CASSLDSGRALADTQYF,TRBD2,TRBJ2-3,-,TRBV5-6
TGTGCCAGCTCACCGACGGGTTATAGCAATCAGCCCCAGCATTTT,CASSPTGYSNQPQHF,-,TRBJ1-5,-,TRBV18
TGTGCCAGCAGCTTAAGCCCAGGGGCTGGCTATGGCTACACCTTC,CASSLSPGAGYGYTF,-,TRBJ1-2,-,TRBV7-2
TGCGCCAGCAGCTATTACGGGTATGGGAGAAACGAGCAGTACTTC,CASSYYGYGRNEQYF,-,TRBJ2-7,-,TRBV5-1
TGCGCCAGCAGCCAAGATATTGGGACAGGGTACACTGAAGCTTTCTTT,CASSQDIGTGYTEAFF,TRBD1,TRBJ1-1,-,TRBV4-3
TGCAGCGTGAACAGGGGGTTCGGCACTGAAGCTTTCTTT,CSVNRGFGTEAFF,TRBD1,TRBJ1-1,-,TRBV29-1
TGCAGCGTTGAAGAACGGGATGGGATTCCCTATGGCTACACCTTC,CSVEERDGIPYGYTF,-,TRBJ1-2,-,TRBV29-1
TGTGCCAGCAGTTTATGGACAGCGGGAGGGTCCTACGAGCAGTACTTC,CASSLWTAGGSYEQYF,TRBD2,TRBJ2-7,-,TRBV28
TGTGCCACCAGCAGAAATCGGGGAACTGGCAATCAGCCCCAGCATTTT,CATSRNRGTGNQPQHF,-,TRBJ1-5,-,TRBV15
TGTGCCAGCAGCGCTTGGGGGCAGCCGCAAGAGACCCAGTACTTC,CASSAWGQPQETQYF,-,TRBJ2-5,-,TRBV9
TGTGCCAGCAGTCAGTTTGGCAGGGGAACAGATACGCAGTATTTT,CASSQFGRGTDTQYF,-,TRBJ2-3,-,TRBV6-6
TGTGCCATCAGTGAGATTTCGGGACTAGCGGGCAACGAGCAGTACTTC,CAISEISGLAGNEQYF,TRBD2,TRBJ2-7,-,TRBV10-3
TGTGCCAGCAGCTTAGGGACAGGGCGGAACTATGGCTACACCTTC,CASSLGTGRNYGYTF,TRBD1,TRBJ1-2,-,TRBV9
TGTGCCAGCAGCTTAGAGCCTAGCGGGATAAGCGAGCAGTACTTC,CASSLEPSGISEQYF,TRBD2,TRBJ2-7,-,TRBV7-7
TGCGCCAGCAGCAACTCCGGGACAGGAAAAATGAACACTGAAGCTTTCTTT,CASSNSGTGKMNTEAFF,TRBD1,TRBJ1-1,-,TRBV4-1
TGTGCCAGCAGCTTAGGTGGACAGCCCACCGGGGAGCTGTTTTTT,CASSLGGQPTGELFF,-,TRBJ2-2,once,TRBV7-2
TGTGCCAGCCGGACTAGCTACGAGCAGTACTTC,CASRTSYEQYF,TRBD2,TRBJ2-7,-,TRBV28
TGCGCCAGCAGCGTGCGACTCCTTCGGGATTCACCCCTCCACTTT,CASSVRLLRDSPLHF,-,TRBJ1-6,-,TRBV5-1
TGTGCCAGCAGCTTGGAGAGAGGGACAGGGAATCCCACTGAAGCTTTCTTT,CASSLERGTGNPTEAFF,TRBD1,TRBJ1-1,-,TRBV5-4
TGTGCCAGCAGCCCAGCAGAGCGGGGCACCGGGGAGCTGTTTTTT,CASSPAERGTGELFF,TRBD2,TRBJ2-2,-,TRBV7-8
TGTGCCAGTAGCCACCGGGACTACTTTTACAATGAGCAGTTCTTC,CASSHRDYFYNEQFF,TRBD2,TRBJ2-1,-,TRBV19
TGTGCCAGCAGCTTACAGGGAAATGAGCAGTTCTTC,CASSLQGNEQFF,-,TRBJ2-1,-,TRBV7-9
TGTGCCAGCAGCTTAGGGCAGGGGGCGGGATGGAATGAGCAGTTCTTC,CASSLGQGAGWNEQFF,TRBD1,TRBJ2-1,few,TRBV11-3
TGTGCCAGCAGCACGGCTCAGGGGGCAGATCAGCCCCAGCATTTT,CASSTAQGADQPQHF,TRBD1,TRBJ1-5,-,TRBV7-2
TGTGCCTGGAGCCCCCCTTCGGGTAAACTGTTTTTT,CAWSPPSGKLFF,-,TRBJ1-4,-,TRBV30
TGTGCCGCTCGGGGGTCACTCCCTTCCTACGAGCAGTACTTC,CAARGSLPSYEQYF,-,TRBJ2-7,-,TRBV2
TGCGCCAGCAGCCAAGAGAGAAGGGGGATACTGTTTTTT,CASSQERRGILFF,-,TRBJ1-4,-,TRBV4-3
TGTGCCAGCAGTTACGGGACTAGCGGGCACTACGAGCAGTACTTC,CASSYGTSGHYEQYF,TRBD2,TRBJ2-7,-,TRBV6-5
TGTGCCAGCAGTGACAGGATTTATCAGCCCCAGCATTTT,CASSDRIYQPQHF,-,TRBJ1-5,-,TRBV2
TGTGCCAGCAGTTCTGACAGGTCCTATGGCTACACCTTC,CASSSDRSYGYTF,-,TRBJ1-2,-,TRBV6-1
TGTGCCAGCAGCCAAGTTACGGGACAGGGTTTCTCCTACACAGATACGCAGTATTTT,CASSQVTGQGFSYTDTQYF,TRBD1,TRBJ2-3,once,TRBV3-1/TRBV3-2
TGTGCCAGCAGCCCCAGGACTAGCGGGAGAGGCACCGGGGAGCTGTTTTTT,CASSPRTSGRGTGELFF,TRBD2,TRBJ2-2,-,TRBV7-3
TGTGCCAGCAGCTCCAGGGTTAGGATAAGAACTGAAGCTTTCTTT,CASSSRVRIRTEAFF,-,TRBJ1-1,-,TRBV7-9
TGTGCCAGCAGTTTTCAGGGAAACTATGGCTACACCTTC,CASSFQGNYGYTF,-,TRBJ1-2,-,TRBV28
TGTGCCAGCAGCGAGACCCAGGGAGGTGAAGCTTTCTTT,CASSETQGGEAFF,-,TRBJ1-1,-,TRBV6-5
TGTGCCAGCAGATCTAGCTACGAGCAGTACTTC,CASRSSYEQYF,-,TRBJ2-7,-,TRBV6-5
TGTGCCACCAGTGCACGGGACTCCCGGGACGAGCAGTACTTC,CATSARDSRDEQYF,-,TRBJ2-7,-,TRBV24-1
TGTGCCAGCAGTAACCGGGACAGGGAATCATCTGGGGCCAACGTCCTGACTTTC,CASSNRDRESSGANVLTF,TRBD1,TRBJ2-6,-,TRBV27
TGTGCCAGCAGCGAGGAGCGGGAGAGGTCCTACAATGAGCAGTTCTTC,CASSEERERSYNEQFF,TRBD2,TRBJ2-1,-,TRBV7-9
TGTGCCATCAGTGTGGGGACTAGCGCGAACACCGGGGAGCTGTTTTTT,CAISVGTSANTGELFF,TRBD2,TRBJ2-2,-,TRBV10-3
TGTGCCAGCAGTTATCCAGGGAACAATGAGCAGTTCTTC,CASSYPGNNEQFF,-,TRBJ2-1,-,TRBV12-3/TRBV12-4